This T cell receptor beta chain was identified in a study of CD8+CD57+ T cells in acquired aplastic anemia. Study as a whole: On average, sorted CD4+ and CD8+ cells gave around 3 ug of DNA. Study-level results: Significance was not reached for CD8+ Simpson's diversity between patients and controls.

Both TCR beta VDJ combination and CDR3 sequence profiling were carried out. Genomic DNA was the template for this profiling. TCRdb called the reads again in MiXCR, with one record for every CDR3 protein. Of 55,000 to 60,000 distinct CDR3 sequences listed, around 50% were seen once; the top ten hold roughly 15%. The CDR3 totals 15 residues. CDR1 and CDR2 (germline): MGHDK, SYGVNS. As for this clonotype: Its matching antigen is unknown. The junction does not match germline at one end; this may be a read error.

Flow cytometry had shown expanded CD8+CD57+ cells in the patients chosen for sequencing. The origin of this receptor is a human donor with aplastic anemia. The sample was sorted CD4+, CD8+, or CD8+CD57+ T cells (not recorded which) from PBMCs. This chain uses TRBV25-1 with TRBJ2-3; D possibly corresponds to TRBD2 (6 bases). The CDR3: CASRESAGRADTQYF. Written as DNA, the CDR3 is TGTGCCAGCAGGGAATCAGCGGGTAGGGCAGATACGCAGTATTTT.